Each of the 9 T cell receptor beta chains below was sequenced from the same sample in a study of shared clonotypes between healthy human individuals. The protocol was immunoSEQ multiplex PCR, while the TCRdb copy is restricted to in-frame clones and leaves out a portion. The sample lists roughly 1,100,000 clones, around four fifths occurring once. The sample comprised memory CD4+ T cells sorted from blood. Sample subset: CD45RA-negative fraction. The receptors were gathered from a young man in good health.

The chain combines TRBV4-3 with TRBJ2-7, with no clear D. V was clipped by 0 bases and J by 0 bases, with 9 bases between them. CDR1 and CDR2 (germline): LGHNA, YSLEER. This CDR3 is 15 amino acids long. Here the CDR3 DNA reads TGCGCCAGCAGCCAAGATTGGGCAGCCTCCTACGAGCAGTACTTC. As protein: CASSQDWAASYEQYF.

The DNA of the CDR3 is TGTGCCAGTAGTTTCGGACAGGGGAGCCCCGAGCAGTACTTC. Encoded protein: CASSFGQGSPEQYF. This chain uses TRBV19 with TRBJ2-7; TRBD1 matches at 9 bases. The CDR3 covers 14 residues. The V gene end was trimmed by 5 bases and the J gene end by 6 bases; junction bases not matched to a gene: 8. The germline V gene has CDR1 LNHDA and CDR2 SQIVND (reference sequence).

CDR3 amino acids: CAISGGGTSTSYEQYF. The CDR3 bases are TGTGCCATCAGTGGGGGGGGAACAAGTACCTCCTACGAGCAGTACTTC. V usage is TRBV10-3 and J usage is TRBJ2-7, with 7 positions matching TRBD2. The CDR3 totals 16 residues. Losses at the gene ends were 4 bases for V and 0 bases for J; bases not matched to a gene: 9. The germline gives CDR1 ENHRY, CDR2 SYGVKD.

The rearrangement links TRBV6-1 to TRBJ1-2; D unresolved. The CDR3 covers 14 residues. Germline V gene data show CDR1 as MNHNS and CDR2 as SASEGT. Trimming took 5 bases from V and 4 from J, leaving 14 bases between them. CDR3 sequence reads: CASSLDIGSYGYTF. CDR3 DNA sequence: TGTGCCAGCAGTTTAGACATCGGGAGCTATGGCTACACCTTC.

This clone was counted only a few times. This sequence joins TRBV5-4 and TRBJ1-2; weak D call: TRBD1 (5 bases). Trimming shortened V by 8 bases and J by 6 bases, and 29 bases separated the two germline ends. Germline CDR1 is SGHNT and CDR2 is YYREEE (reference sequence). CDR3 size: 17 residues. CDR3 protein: CASSVGQGKTLGHGYTF. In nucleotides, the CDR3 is TGTGCCAGTTCGGTAGGGCAGGGTAAAACTCTCGGCCATGGCTACACCTTC. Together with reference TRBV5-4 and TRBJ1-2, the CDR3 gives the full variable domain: ETGVTQSPTHLIKTRGQQVTLRCSSQSGHNTVSWYQQALGQGPQFIFQYYREEENGRGNFPPRFSGLQFPNYSSELNVNALELDDSALYLCASSVGQGKTLGHGYTFGSGTRLTVV.

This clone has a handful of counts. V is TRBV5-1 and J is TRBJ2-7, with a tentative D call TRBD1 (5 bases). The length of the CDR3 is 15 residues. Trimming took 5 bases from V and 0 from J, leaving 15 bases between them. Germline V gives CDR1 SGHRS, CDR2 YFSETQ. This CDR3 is CASRQGPTASYEQYF. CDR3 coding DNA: TGCGCCAGCAGACAAGGCCCGACAGCCTCCTACGAGCAGTACTTC.

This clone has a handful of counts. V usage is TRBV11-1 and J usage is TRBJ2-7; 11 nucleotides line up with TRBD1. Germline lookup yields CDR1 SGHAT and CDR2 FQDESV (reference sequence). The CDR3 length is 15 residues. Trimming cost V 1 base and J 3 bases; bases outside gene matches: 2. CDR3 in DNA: TGTGCCAGCAGCTTAGGGACAGGGGGCTTCTACGAGCAGTACTTC. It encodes CASSLGTGGFYEQYF.

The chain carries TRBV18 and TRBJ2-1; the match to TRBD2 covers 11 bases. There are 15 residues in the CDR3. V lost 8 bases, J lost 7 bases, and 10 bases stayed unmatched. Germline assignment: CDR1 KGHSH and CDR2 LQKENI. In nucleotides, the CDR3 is TGTGCCAGCACCCCCGTTAGCGGGAGGGTAAATGAGCAGTTCTTC. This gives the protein CASTPVSGRVNEQFF.

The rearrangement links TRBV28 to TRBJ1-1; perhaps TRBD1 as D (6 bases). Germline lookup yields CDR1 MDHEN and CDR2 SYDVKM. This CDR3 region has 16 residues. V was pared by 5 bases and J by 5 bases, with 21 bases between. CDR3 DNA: TGTGCCAGCAGTACCCCGGGGGGGCAGGGTGGGACTGAAGCTTTCTTT. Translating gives CASSTPGGQGGTEAFF.